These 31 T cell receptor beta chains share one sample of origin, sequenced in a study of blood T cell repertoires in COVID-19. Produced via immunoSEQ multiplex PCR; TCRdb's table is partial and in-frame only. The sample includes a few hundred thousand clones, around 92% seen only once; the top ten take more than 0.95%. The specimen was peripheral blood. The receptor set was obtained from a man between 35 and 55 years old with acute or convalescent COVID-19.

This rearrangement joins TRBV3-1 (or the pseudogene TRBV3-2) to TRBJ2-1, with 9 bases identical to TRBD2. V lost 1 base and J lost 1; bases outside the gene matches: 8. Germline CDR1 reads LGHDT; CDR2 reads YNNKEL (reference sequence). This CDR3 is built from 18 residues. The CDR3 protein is CASSQVISGSKSYNEQFF. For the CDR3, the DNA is TGTGCCAGCAGCCAAGTAATTAGCGGGAGTAAATCCTACAATGAGCAGTTCTTC.

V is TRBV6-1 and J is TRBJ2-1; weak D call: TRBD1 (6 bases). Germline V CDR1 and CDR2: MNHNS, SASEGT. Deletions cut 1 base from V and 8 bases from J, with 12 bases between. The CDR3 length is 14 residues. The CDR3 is CASSEGLGHDEQFF. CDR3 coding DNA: TGTGCCAGCAGTGAAGGGCTGGGACACGATGAGCAGTTCTTC.

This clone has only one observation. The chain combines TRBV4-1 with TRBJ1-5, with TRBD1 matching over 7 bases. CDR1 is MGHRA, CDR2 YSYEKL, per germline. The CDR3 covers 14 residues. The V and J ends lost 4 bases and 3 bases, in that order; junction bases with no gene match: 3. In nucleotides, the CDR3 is TGCGCCAGCAGCCTAGGACAGGTCAATCAGCCCCAGCATTTT. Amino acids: CASSLGQVNQPQHF.

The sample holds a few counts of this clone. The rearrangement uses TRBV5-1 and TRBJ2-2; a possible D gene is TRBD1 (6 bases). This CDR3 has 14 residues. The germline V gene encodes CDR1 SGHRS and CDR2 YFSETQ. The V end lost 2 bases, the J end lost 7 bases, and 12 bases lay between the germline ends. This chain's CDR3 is CASSLGGVVGELFF. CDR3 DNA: TGCGCCAGCAGCTTAGGGGGAGTTGTCGGGGAGCTGTTTTTT. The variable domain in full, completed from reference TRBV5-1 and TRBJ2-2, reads KAGVTQTPRYLIKTRGQQVTLSCSPISGHRSVSWYQQTPGQGLQFLFEYFSETQRNKGNFPGRFSGRQFSNSRSEMNVSTLELGDSALYLCASSLGGVVGELFFGEGSRLTVL.

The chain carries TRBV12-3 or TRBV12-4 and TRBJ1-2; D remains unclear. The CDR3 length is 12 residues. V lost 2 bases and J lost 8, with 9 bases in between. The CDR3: CASSLSLGGYTF. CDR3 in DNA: TGTGCCAGCAGTTTATCCCTCGGGGGCTACACCTTC.

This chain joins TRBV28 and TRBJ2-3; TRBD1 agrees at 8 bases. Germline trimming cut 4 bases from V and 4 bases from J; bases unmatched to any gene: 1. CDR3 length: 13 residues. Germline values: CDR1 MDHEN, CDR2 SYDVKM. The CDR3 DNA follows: TGTGCCAGCAGTTCACAGGGGGCAGATACGCAGTATTTT. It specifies CASSSQGADTQYF.

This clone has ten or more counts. In DNA form, the CDR3 reads TGTGCCTGGAGTGTGACAGGGGTGGATGGCTACACCTTC. Amino acid sequence: CAWSVTGVDGYTF. The chain links TRBV30 to TRBJ1-2; 8 bases map to TRBD1. The ends lost 0 bases at V and 6 bases at J; junction bases unmatched: 3. The CDR3 is made up of 13 amino acids. Germline V gene data show CDR1 as GTSNPN and CDR2 as SVGIG (reference sequence).

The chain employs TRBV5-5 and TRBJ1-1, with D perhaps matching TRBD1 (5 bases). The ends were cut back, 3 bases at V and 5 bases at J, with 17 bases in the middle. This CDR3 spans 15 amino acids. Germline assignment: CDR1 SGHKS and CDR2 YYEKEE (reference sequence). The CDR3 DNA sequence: TGTGCCAGCAGCTGGACCCTTTCTCAGGGAACTGAAGCTTTCTTT. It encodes CASSWTLSQGTEAFF. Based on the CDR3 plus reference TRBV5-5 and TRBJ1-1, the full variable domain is DAGVTQSPTHLIKTRGQQVTLRCSPISGHKSVSWYQQVLGQGPQFIFQYYEKEERGRGNFPDRFSARQFPNYSSELNVNALLLGDSALYLCASSWTLSQGTEAFFGQGTRLTVV.

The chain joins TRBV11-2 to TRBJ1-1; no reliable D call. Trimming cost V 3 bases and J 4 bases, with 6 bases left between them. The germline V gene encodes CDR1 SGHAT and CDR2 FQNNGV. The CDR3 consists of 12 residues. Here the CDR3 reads CASSFSRTEAFF. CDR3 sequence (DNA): TGTGCCAGCAGCTTTTCGCGCACTGAAGCTTTCTTT.

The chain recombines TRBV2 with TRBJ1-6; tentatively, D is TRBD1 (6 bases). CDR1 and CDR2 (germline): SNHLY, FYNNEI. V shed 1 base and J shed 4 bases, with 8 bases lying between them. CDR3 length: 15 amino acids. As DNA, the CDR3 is TGTGCCAGCAGTGAAGGGACAGCGTATAATTCACCCCTCCACTTT. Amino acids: CASSEGTAYNSPLHF.

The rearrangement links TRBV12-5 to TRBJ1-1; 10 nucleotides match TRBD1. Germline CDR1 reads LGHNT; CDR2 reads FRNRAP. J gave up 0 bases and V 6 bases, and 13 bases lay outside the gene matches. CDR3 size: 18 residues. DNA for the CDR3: TGTGCTAGTGGCCCTAATTTCGGGACAGGGGCCGTGAACACTGAAGCTTTCTTT. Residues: CASGPNFGTGAVNTEAFF.

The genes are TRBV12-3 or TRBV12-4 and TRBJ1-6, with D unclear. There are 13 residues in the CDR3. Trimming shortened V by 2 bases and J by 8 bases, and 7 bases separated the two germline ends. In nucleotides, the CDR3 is TGTGCCAGCAGTTTATCTGTAGATTCACCCCTCCACTTT. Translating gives CASSLSVDSPLHF.

The CDR3 region is CASSQVVGAGELFF. The DNA for the CDR3 is TGTGCCAGCAGCCAGGTAGTCGGCGCCGGGGAGCTGTTTTTT. This sequence joins TRBV7-3 and TRBJ2-2; D remains unclear. CDR3 length: 14 residues. CDR1 is SGHTA and CDR2 is FQGTGA in the germline V gene. V was clipped by 5 bases and J by 6 bases, with 13 bases between them.

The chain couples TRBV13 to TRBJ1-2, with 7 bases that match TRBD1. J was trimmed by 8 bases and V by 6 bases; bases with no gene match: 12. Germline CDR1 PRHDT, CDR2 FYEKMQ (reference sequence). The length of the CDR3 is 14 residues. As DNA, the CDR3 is TGTGCCAGCAGTCCTACCGGGACAGCGAGGGGCTACACCTTC. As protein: CASSPTGTARGYTF.

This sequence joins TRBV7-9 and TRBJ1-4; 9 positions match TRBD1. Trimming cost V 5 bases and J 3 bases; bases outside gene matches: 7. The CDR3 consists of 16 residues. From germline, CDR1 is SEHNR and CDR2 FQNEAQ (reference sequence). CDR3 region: CASSTGQGGSNEKLFF. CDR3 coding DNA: TGTGCCAGCAGCACGGGACAGGGAGGATCTAATGAAAAACTGTTTTTT.

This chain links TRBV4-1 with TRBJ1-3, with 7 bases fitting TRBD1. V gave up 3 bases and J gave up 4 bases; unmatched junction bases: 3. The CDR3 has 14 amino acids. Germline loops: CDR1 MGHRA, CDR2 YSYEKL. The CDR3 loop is CASSQDRIGNTIYF. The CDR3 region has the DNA TGCGCCAGCAGCCAGGACAGGATCGGAAACACCATATATTTT.

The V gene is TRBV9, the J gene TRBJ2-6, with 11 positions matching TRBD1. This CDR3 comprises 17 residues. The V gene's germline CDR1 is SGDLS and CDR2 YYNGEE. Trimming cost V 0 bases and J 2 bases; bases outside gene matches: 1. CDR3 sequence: CASSVVGQGAGANVLTF. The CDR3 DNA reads TGTGCCAGCAGCGTAGTGGGACAGGGGGCTGGGGCCAACGTCCTGACTTTC.

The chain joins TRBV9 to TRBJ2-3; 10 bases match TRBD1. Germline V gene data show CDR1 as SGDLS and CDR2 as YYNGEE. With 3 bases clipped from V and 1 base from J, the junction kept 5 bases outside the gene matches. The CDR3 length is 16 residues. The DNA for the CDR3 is TGTGCCAGCAGCGCCGACAGGGGGCGCCGCACAGATACGCAGTATTTT. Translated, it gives CASSADRGRRTDTQYF.

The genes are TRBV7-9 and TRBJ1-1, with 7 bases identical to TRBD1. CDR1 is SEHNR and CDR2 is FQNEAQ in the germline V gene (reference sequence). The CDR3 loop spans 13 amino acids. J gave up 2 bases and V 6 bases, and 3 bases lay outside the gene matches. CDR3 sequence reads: CASRGQKNTEAFF. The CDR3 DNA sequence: TGTGCCAGCAGGGGACAGAAAAACACTGAAGCTTTCTTT.

The CDR3 reads CASSQSILRSGSLYEQYF. CDR3 bases: TGTGCCAGCAGCCAAAGTATCCTCCGGAGCGGGAGTCTCTACGAGCAGTACTTC. This rearrangement joins TRBV3-1 (or the pseudogene TRBV3-2) to TRBJ2-7; 8 nucleotides agree with TRBD2. This CDR3 comprises 18 residues. J was trimmed by 3 bases and V by 2 bases; bases with no gene match: 15. Germline CDR1 LGHDT, CDR2 YNNKEL (reference sequence).

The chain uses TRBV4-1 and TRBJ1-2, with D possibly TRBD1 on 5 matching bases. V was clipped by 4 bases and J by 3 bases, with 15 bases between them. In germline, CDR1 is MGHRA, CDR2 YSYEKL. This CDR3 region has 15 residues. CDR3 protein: CASSPLPGQDYGYTF. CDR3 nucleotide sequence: TGCGCCAGCAGCCCCCTCCCAGGGCAAGACTATGGCTACACCTTC.

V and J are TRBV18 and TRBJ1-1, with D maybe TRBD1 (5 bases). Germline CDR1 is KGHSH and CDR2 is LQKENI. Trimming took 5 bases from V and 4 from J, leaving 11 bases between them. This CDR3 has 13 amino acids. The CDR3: CASSFGATTEAFF. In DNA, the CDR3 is TGTGCCAGCTCATTTGGGGCGACCACTGAAGCTTTCTTT.

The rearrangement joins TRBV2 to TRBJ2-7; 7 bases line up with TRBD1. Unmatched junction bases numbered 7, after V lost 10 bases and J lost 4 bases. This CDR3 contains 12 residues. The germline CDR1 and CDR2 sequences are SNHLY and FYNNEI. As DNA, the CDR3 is TGTGCCACCTCACGGGACAGTTACGAGCAGTACTTC. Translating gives CATSRDSYEQYF. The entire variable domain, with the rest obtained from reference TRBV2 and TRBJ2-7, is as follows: EPEVTQTPSHQVTQMGQEVILRCVPISNHLYFYWYRQILGQKVEFLVSFYNNEISEKSEIFDDQFSVERPDGSNFTLKIRSTKLEDSAMYFCATSRDSYEQYFGPGTRLTVT.

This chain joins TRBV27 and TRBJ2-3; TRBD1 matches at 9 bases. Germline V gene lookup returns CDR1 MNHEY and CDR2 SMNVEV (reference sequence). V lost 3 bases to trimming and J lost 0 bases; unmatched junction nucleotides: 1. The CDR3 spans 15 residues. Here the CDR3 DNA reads TGTGCCAGCAGTTTCGGACAGGGGAGCACAGATACGCAGTATTTT. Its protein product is CASSFGQGSTDTQYF.

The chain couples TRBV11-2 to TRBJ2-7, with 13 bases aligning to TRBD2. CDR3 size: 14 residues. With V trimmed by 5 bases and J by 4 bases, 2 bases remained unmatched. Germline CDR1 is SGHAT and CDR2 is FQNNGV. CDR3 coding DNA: TGTGCCAGCAGCGCGACTAGCGGGGGGTACGAGCAGTACTTC. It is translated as CASSATSGGYEQYF.

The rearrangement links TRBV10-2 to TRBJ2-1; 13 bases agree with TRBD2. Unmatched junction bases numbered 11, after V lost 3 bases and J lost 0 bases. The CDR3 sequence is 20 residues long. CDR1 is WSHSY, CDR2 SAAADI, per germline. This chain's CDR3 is CASSERQGLAGSRSYNEQFF. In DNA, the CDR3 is TGCGCCAGCAGTGAACGACAGGGACTAGCGGGGAGTCGCTCCTACAATGAGCAGTTCTTC.

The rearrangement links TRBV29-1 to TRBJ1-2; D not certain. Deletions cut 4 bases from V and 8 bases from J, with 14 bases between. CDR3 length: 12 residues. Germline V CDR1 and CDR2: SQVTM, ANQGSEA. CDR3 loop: CSVGQGPGGYTF. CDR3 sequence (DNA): TGCAGCGTTGGTCAAGGGCCGGGAGGCTACACCTTC.

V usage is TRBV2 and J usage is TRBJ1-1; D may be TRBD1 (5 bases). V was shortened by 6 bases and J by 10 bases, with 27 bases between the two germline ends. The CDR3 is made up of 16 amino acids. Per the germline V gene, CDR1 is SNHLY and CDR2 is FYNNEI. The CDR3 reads CASRGRLGQDDPRAFF. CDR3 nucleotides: TGTGCCAGCAGGGGCCGTTTGGGGCAGGATGATCCCCGAGCTTTCTTT.

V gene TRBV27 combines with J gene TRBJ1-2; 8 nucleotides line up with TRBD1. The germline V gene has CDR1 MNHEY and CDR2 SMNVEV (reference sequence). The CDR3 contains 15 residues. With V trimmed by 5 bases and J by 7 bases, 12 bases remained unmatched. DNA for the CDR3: TGTGCCAGCAGTCATGGGACAGGCCCTACTATTGGCTACACCTTC. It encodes CASSHGTGPTIGYTF.

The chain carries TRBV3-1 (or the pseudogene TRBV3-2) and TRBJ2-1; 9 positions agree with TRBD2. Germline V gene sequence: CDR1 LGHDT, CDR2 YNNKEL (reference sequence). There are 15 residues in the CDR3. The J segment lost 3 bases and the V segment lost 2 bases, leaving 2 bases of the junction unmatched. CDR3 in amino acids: CASSQQAGGYNEQFF. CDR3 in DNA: TGTGCCAGCAGCCAACAAGCGGGGGGCTACAATGAGCAGTTCTTC.

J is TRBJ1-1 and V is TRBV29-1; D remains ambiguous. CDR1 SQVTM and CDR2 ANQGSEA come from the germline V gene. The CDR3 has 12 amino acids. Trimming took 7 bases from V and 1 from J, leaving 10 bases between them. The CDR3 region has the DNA TGCAGCGCCAGGCCACAGAACACTGAAGCTTTCTTT. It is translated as CSARPQNTEAFF. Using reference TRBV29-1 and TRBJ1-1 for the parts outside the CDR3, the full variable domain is SAVISQKPSRDICQRGTSLTIQCQVDSQVTMMFWYRQQPGQSLTLIATANQGSEATYESGFVIDKFPISRPNLTFSTLTVSNMSPEDSSIYLCSARPQNTEAFFGQGTRLTVV.